A selection of T cell receptor beta chains follows, all from one sample in a study of cytomegalovirus exposure and HLA in healthy donors. Libraries were prepared by immunoSEQ multiplex PCR; TCRdb keeps only in-frame clonotypes and omits some of them. There are around 110,000 clones in the sample; about four fifths occur only once, and about 2.7% lies in the top ten. Sequenced sample: PBMCs. The origin of the receptors is a woman between 18 and 29 years old in good health and CMV-seropositive. CDR3s include the opening cysteine and the closing phenylalanine or tryptophan. Each record gives: J gene, D gene, V gene, CDR3 protein. D genes are given only for firm matches.

TRBJ2-1 - TRBV2 CASDYAGEQFF
TRBJ1-6 TRBD1 TRBV30 CAWSRDRGRSPLHF
TRBJ2-5 - TRBV27 CASSSLAEETQYF
TRBJ1-1 - TRBV6-5 CASGQPNTEAFF
TRBJ1-1 - TRBV12-5 CASGLEMNTEAFF
TRBJ1-2 - TRBV30 CAWSAGLLWGYTF
TRBJ2-1 - TRBV7-8 CASIPAVYNEQFF
TRBJ1-2 - TRBV6-1 CASSGTTRADGYTF
TRBJ1-2 - TRBV7-9 CASSLKGDGYTF
TRBJ1-4 TRBD1 TRBV4-3 CASSPQGGEKLFF
TRBJ1-1 - TRBV15 CATSSSDSLPEAFF
TRBJ2-7 TRBD1 TRBV25-1 CASSPHRDRASYEQYF
TRBJ2-3 - TRBV28 CASSLSPGAGPDTQYF
TRBJ1-1 - TRBV5-6 CASRFRSGEGTEAFF
TRBJ1-2 - TRBV12-2 CASRLAHSNYGYTF
TRBJ2-1 TRBD2 TRBV4-2 CASSQGGAGGSYNEQFF